This T cell receptor (beta chain) was sequenced in a study of metastatic and nonmetastatic thyroid tumors (dated by TCRdb to about 2020). Broadly, across the study: For patients with malignant and with benign thyroid disease, the researchers compared repertoires between peripheral blood samples and tumor or nodule tissue samples. Study-wide conclusions, independent of this receptor: In both blood and tumor samples, malignant tumors were reported to have significantly higher TCR beta diversity than benign nodules.

None of the patients had been given any treatment before thyroid surgery. Using T-cell receptor beta sequencing, the study looked back at clinical samples from patients collected from about 2011 to 2019. To prepare the library, PCR was applied. TCRdb records Illumina HiSeq 4000 as the sequencer. The TCR beta-chain CDR3 region of each patient was profiled by high-throughput sequencing. Per the source publication's procedure: CDR3 differences across clinicopathological groups were used to build a classifier for discriminating distant-metastatic papillary thyroid cancer patients. The Shannon index was used to measure repertoire diversity, and the Morisita-Horn index was used to measure how similar tumor and blood repertoires were. TCRdb handled the public reads itself, with Q25 trimming in fastp and clone calling in MiXCR, and kept productive beta chains. These V and J calls derive from TCRdb rather than the authors' analysis. For this sample there are about 7,600 clones; around 27% appear just once. The top ten hold about 17% of the sample.

As for this clone: Its antigen is not yet known. No clone much larger than this one lies a single base away; base qualities are absent.

As encoded in the germline V gene, CDR1 is SGHRS while CDR2 is YFSETQ. The CDR3 spans 16 residues, from the cysteine through the phenylalanine. Of the read, only the CDR3 DNA is kept; its 48 bases are in frame from base 1. V lost 2 bases and J lost 3 bases, and the count of bases not matched to a germline gene is 8. Sequenced material: adjacent normal tissue. The TCR originated in a female donor with papillary thyroid cancer or a benign thyroid nodule (not recorded which). Some clones in this sample may be carry-over from other donors' samples. The rearrangement combines TRBV5-1 with TRBJ2-5, and TRBD1 matches 9 of the central bases. The CDR3 region: CASSLNRGPREETQYF. The DNA sequence reads TGCGCCAGCAGCTTAAACAGGGGGCCGAGGGAAGAGACCCAGTACTTC.